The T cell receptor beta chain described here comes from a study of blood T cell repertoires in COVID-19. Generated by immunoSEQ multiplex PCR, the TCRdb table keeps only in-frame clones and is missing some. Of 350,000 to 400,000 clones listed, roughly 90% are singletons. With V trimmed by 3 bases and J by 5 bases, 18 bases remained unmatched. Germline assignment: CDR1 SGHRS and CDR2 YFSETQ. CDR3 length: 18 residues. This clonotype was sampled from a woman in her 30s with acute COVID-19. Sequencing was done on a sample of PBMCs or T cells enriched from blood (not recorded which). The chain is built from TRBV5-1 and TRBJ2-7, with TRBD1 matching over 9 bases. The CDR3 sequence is CASSWGKRVGDRDNEQYF. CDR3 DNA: TGCGCCAGCAGCTGGGGGAAGAGGGTTGGGGACAGGGACAACGAGCAGTACTTC.